This T cell receptor (beta chain) was found in a study of cytomegalovirus exposure and HLA in healthy donors. PCR amplification relied on 60 Vbeta primers (plus 13 Jbeta primers). Assay: immunoSEQ multiplex PCR; the TCRdb copy retains only in-frame clones and omits some. This sample yields about 160,000 clones, of which roughly 75% are seen a single time; less than 3% belongs to the top ten. Germline assignment: CDR1 SGDLS and CDR2 YYNGEE. The CDR3 is 13 residues long. V was clipped by 6 bases and J by 5 bases; unmatched bases: 7. Study results and limitations: Through in vitro validation, three CMV-associated chains were shown to be specific for CMV antigens. It was only CMV serostatus that was available as immune exposure information.

Comment on this clone: What it binds is not known.

Sequencing was done on a sample of PBMCs. This receptor was taken from a female donor in good health and CMV-seronegative. The chain combines TRBV9 with TRBJ2-5; TRBD2 aligns across 7 bases. The CDR3 DNA sequence: TGTGCCAGCAACGGGGGGAGCCAGGAGACCCAGTACTTC. It translates to CASNGGSQETQYF.